The table lists the clone carrying this T cell receptor beta chain with a few counts. No antigen is known for it. Profiling relied on immunoSEQ multiplex PCR, and the TCRdb table lists in-frame clones only, not all of them. The data contain about 15,000 clones, 59% of them singletons. The data are from a study of graft-versus-host responses after intestinal transplantation. Overall study context: Tacrolimus and steroids were given for 2 to 4 years to all recipients after anti-thymocyte globulin induction. Study results and limitations: High graft-versus-host to host-versus-graft T cell clonal ratios marked allografts of patients with graft-donor macrochimerism. The highest levels of circulating GvH clones went along with early declines in HvG clones after transplant. Analysis identified GvH clones in recipient marrow, with some appearing first in ileum or blood.

Processing released intraepithelial and lamina propria lymphocytes from the graft tissue. This CDR3 region has 16 residues. J gave up 0 bases and V 0 bases, and 1 base lay outside the gene matches. The germline CDR1 and CDR2 sequences are SGHNT and YYREEE (reference sequence). The chain recombines TRBV5-4 with TRBJ1-4; 8 bases align to TRBD1. The sequence was obtained from a human patient who received an intestinal transplant, so some T cells may come from the graft donor. The sample here was ileum tissue, taken 524 days after transplant. The CDR3 DNA is TGTGCCAGCAGCTTGGGGGGACAGGCAACTAATGAAAAACTGTTTTTT. Translating gives CASSLGGQATNEKLFF.